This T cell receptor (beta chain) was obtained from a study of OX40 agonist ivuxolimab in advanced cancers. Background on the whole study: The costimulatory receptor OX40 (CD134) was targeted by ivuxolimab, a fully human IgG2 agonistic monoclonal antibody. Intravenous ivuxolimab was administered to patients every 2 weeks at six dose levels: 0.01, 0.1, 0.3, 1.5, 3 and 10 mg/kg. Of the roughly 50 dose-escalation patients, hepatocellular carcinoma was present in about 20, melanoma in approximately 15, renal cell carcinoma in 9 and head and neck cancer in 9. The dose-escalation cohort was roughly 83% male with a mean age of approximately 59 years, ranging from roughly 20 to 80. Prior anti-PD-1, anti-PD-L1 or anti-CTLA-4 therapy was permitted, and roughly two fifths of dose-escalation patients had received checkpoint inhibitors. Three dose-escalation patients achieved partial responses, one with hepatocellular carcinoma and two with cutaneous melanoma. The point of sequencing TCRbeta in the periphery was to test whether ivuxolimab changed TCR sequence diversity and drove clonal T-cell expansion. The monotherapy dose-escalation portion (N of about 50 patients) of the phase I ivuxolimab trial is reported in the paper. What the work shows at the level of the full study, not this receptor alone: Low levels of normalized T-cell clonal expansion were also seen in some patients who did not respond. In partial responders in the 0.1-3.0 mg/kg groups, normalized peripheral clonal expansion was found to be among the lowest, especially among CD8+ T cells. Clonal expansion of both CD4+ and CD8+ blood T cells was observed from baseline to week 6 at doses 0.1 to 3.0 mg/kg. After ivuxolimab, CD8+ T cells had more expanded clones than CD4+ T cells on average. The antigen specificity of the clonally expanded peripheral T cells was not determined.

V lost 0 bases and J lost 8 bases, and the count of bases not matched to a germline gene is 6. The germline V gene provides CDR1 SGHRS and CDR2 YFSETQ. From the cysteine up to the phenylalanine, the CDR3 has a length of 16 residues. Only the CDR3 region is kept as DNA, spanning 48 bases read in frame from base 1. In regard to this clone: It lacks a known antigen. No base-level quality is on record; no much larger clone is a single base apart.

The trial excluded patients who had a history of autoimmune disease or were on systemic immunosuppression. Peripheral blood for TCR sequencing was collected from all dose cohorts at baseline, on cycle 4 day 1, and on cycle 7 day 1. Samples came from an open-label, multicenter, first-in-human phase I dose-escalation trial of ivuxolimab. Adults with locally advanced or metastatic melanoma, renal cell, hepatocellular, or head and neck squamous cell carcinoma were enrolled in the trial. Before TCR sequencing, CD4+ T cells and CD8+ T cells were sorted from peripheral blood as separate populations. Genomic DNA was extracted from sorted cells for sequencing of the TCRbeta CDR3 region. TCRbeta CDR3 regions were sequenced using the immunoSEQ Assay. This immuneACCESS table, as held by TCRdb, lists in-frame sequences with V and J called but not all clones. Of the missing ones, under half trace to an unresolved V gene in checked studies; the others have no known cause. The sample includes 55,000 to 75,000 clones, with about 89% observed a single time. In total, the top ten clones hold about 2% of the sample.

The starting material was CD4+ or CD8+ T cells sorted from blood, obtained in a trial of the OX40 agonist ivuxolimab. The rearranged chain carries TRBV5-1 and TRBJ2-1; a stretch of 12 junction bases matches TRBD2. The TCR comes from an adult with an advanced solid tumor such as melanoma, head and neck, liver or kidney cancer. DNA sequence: TGCGCCAGCAGCTTGGACGGACTAGCGGGGAATGATGAGCAGTTCTTC. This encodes CASSLDGLAGNDEQFF.